The clone carrying this T cell receptor (beta chain) has only a few counts. Its antigen is still unknown. This sample is part of a study of T cell repertoires in cytomegalovirus infection. The overall study: An indication of both CMV infection and matching HLA type came from public TCR beta signatures.

Overall study results and limits: Across the ex vivo response, the dominant clonotypes were HLA-C-restricted CMV-specific TCR beta clonotypes.

Each CDR3 protein gets one entry after TCRdb re-called the reads with MiXCR. There are more than 350,000 distinct CDR3 sequences in the sample; around 32% occur only once, and roughly 13% lies in the top ten. Germline lookup yields CDR1 KGHSH and CDR2 LQKENI. Between the trimmed V and J ends, which lost 3 bases and 5 bases, there was a span of 14 bases. The CDR3 spans 15 residues. V gene TRBV18 combines with J gene TRBJ1-5, with a possible D match to TRBD1 (5 bases). Sample: PBMCs. The clonotype comes from a human donor in good health (CMV status not recorded). Some clones in this sample may be carry-over from other donors' samples. CDR3 sequence (DNA): TGTGCCAGCTCACCCACCGGGACTAACTATCAGCCCCAGCATTTT. It is translated as CASSPTGTNYQPQHF.